The rows below give T cell receptor beta chains drawn from one sample of a study of type 1 and type 2 diabetes patients. MiXCR, applied by TCRdb to the multiplex PCR reads, yields one record per CDR3 protein. In the table there are around 300,000 distinct CDR3 sequences, over 45% of which are singletons. The sequenced material came from peripheral blood mononuclear cells (PBMCs). These receptors were collected from a man aged 18 to 30 with type 2 diabetes. CDR3s include the opening cysteine and the closing phenylalanine or tryptophan. A D gene is named only where the DNA matches it firmly. For some rows the clone size is stated as once, few or many, or as a class when expanded; others skip it.

CDR3: CASSLLASGVQETQYF
DNA: TGCGCCAGCAGCTTGTTAGCTAGCGGGGTTCAAGAGACCCAGTACTTC
D: TRBD2
V: TRBV5-1
J: TRBJ2-5
size: .

CDR3: CASSLRGQGTTDTQYF
DNA: TGTGCCAGCAGCCTACGTGGACAGGGAACGACAGATACGCAGTATTTT
D: TRBD1
V: TRBV7-3
J: TRBJ2-3
size: few

CDR3: CASTLGTGGIETQYF
DNA: TGTGCCAGCACTTTGGGGACGGGGGGTATAGAGACCCAGTACTTC
D: TRBD2
V: TRBV28
J: TRBJ2-5
size: .

CDR3: CASSLDGVYNEQFF
DNA: TGCGCCAGCAGCTTGGACGGTGTCTACAATGAGCAGTTCTTC
D: .
V: TRBV5-1
J: TRBJ2-1
size: .

CDR3: CARLSDTQYF
DNA: TGTGCCAGGCTTAGTGATACGCAGTATTTT
D: .
V: TRBV19
J: TRBJ2-3
size: .

CDR3: CASSERADYEQYF
DNA: TGCGCCAGCAGTGAGAGGGCGGACTACGAGCAGTACTTC
D: .
V: TRBV10-1
J: TRBJ2-7
size: many

CDR3: CASSPRPAGEQYF
DNA: TGTGCCAGCAGCCCAAGACCAGCCGGCGAGCAGTACTTC
D: .
V: TRBV9
J: TRBJ2-7
size: once

CDR3: CASSGTVEEQYF
DNA: TGTGCCAGCTCCGGGACGGTTGAAGAGCAGTACTTC
D: .
V: TRBV18
J: TRBJ2-7
size: .

CDR3: CSATGTRISTDTQYF
DNA: TGCAGTGCCACCGGGACTCGTATAAGCACAGATACGCAGTATTTT
D: .
V: TRBV20-1
J: TRBJ2-3
size: .

CDR3: CASSRLNTGELFF
DNA: TGTGCCAGCAGCCGCTTGAACACCGGGGAGCTGTTTTTT
D: .
V: TRBV14
J: TRBJ2-2
size: many

CDR3: CAWRFEYSTEAFF
DNA: TGTGCCTGGAGGTTTGAGTATAGCACTGAAGCTTTCTTT
D: .
V: TRBV30
J: TRBJ1-1
size: few

CDR3: CASRPPGGNQPQHF
DNA: TGTGCCAGCAGACCCCCCGGAGGTAATCAGCCCCAGCATTTT
D: .
V: TRBV12-3/TRBV12-4
J: TRBJ1-5
size: .

CDR3: CSAEEGKLSGKLFF
DNA: TGCAGTGCTGAAGAGGGGAAACTTTCGGGAAAACTGTTTTTT
D: .
V: TRBV20-1
J: TRBJ1-4
size: few

CDR3: CAWKRGGNEKLFF
DNA: TGTGCCTGGAAACGGGGGGGTAATGAAAAACTGTTTTTT
D: .
V: TRBV30
J: TRBJ1-4
size: .

CDR3: CASSIGQGRETQYF
DNA: TGTGCCAGTAGTATTGGACAGGGGAGGGAGACCCAATACTTC
D: TRBD1
V: TRBV9
J: TRBJ2-5
size: once

CDR3: CASSYSGGGTGELFF
DNA: TGTGCCAGCAGCTATAGCGGGGGGGGCACCGGGGAGCTGTTTTTT
D: TRBD2
V: TRBV6-2/TRBV6-3
J: TRBJ2-2
size: .

CDR3: CACPTGGPQETQYF
DNA: TGTGCCTGCCCTACCGGTGGGCCACAAGAGACCCAGTACTTC
D: .
V: TRBV30
J: TRBJ2-5
size: .

CDR3: CSVGASASLETQYF
DNA: TGCAGCGTTGGAGCTAGCGCTTCCCTGGAGACCCAGTACTTC
D: .
V: TRBV29-1
J: TRBJ2-5
size: .

CDR3: CASGGQTYEQYF
DNA: TGTGCCAGCGGCGGACAAACCTACGAGCAGTACTTC
D: .
V: TRBV2
J: TRBJ2-7
size: many

CDR3: CATSDSQAGVMNEQFF
DNA: TGTGCCACCAGTGATTCACAAGCGGGAGTTATGAATGAGCAGTTCTTC
D: TRBD2
V: TRBV24-1
J: TRBJ2-1
size: few

CDR3: CASSLTGNSYGYTF
DNA: TGTGCCAGCAGTTTAACTGGCAATTCCTATGGCTACACCTTC
D: .
V: TRBV12-3/TRBV12-4
J: TRBJ1-2
size: .

CDR3: CASSLGGAEAFF
DNA: TGTGCCAGCAGCTTAGGGGGGGCTGAAGCTTTCTTT
D: .
V: TRBV7-3
J: TRBJ1-1
size: few

CDR3: CATSRPMVAGNHHEQFF
DNA: TGTGCCACCAGCAGGCCCATGGTAGCGGGAAACCACCATGAGCAGTTCTTC
D: TRBD2
V: TRBV15
J: TRBJ2-1
size: .

CDR3: CATDHDRNYEQYF
DNA: TGTGCCACCGATCACGACCGAAACTACGAGCAGTACTTC
D: .
V: TRBV28
J: TRBJ2-7
size: once

CDR3: CASSPLGYEQYF
DNA: TGTGCCAGCAGCCCACTAGGCTACGAGCAGTACTTC
D: .
V: TRBV28
J: TRBJ2-7
size: once

CDR3: CASSLGPSPGGYTF
DNA: TGTGCCAGCAGCTTAGGACCGTCCCCTGGGGGCTACACCTTC
D: .
V: TRBV7-2
J: TRBJ1-2
size: .

CDR3: CASSPLEGLTNEKLFF
DNA: TGTGCCAGTAGTCCTTTAGAGGGACTGACTAATGAAAAACTGTTTTTT
D: .
V: TRBV19
J: TRBJ1-4
size: .

CDR3: CASSESRAVGQQYF
DNA: TGTGCCAGCAGTGAAAGCCGCGCGGTGGGGCAGCAGTACTTC
D: .
V: TRBV2
J: TRBJ2-7
size: many

CDR3: CASNPSNYAPLHF
DNA: TGTGCCAGCAACCCCTCAAACTATGCACCCCTCCACTTT
D: .
V: TRBV28
J: TRBJ1-6
size: .

CDR3: CSASGGTGRGKQFF
DNA: TGCAGTGCTAGCGGTGGGACAGGGAGGGGTAAGCAGTTCTTC
D: TRBD1
V: TRBV20-1
J: TRBJ2-1
size: once

CDR3: CASTMGTGQNQPQHF
DNA: TGTGCCAGCACCATGGGGACAGGGCAAAATCAGCCCCAGCATTTT
D: TRBD1
V: TRBV2
J: TRBJ1-5
size: few

CDR3: CASSESEGGKNEQYF
DNA: TGCGCCAGCAGTGAGTCGGAGGGGGGGAAAAACGAGCAGTACTTC
D: .
V: TRBV10-2
J: TRBJ2-7
size: many

CDR3: CASRPGGDRYAPSYGYTF
DNA: TGTGCCAGCAGGCCCGGGGGGGACCGTTATGCCCCGTCCTATGGCTACACCTTC
D: .
V: TRBV12-3/TRBV12-4
J: TRBJ1-2
size: .

CDR3: CASSKYRDRNTEAFF
DNA: TGTGCCAGCAGCAAGTACAGGGACCGGAACACTGAAGCTTTCTTT
D: .
V: TRBV7-9
J: TRBJ1-1
size: .

CDR3: CASSYKGGRRSQETQYF
DNA: TGTGCCAGCAGTTATAAGGGCGGGAGGCGTTCCCAAGAGACCCAGTACTTC
D: TRBD2
V: TRBV6-6
J: TRBJ2-5
size: few

CDR3: CASSFESGSYEQYF
DNA: TGTGCCAGCAGTTTTGAGTCAGGGAGCTACGAGCAGTACTTC
D: .
V: TRBV28
J: TRBJ2-7
size: few

CDR3: CASSESMAETQYF
DNA: TGCGCCAGCAGTGAGTCGATGGCGGAGACCCAGTACTTC
D: .
V: TRBV10-1
J: TRBJ2-5
size: many

CDR3: CASSLGGGPVMNTEAFF
DNA: TGTGCCAGCAGCTTAGGTGGGGGGCCCGTCATGAACACTGAAGCTTTCTTT
D: .
V: TRBV7-6
J: TRBJ1-1
size: .

CDR3: CSVRGTQETQYF
DNA: TGCAGCGTTCGGGGGACTCAAGAGACCCAGTACTTC
D: .
V: TRBV29-1
J: TRBJ2-5
size: .

CDR3: CASSIDGGNSPLHF
DNA: TGTGCCAGTAGTATAGACGGAGGTAATTCACCCCTCCACTTT
D: .
V: TRBV19
J: TRBJ1-6
size: .

CDR3: CASSMVSRTVDTEAFF
DNA: TGCGCCAGCAGTATGGTCTCGAGGACGGTCGACACTGAAGCTTTCTTT
D: .
V: TRBV5-1
J: TRBJ1-1
size: few

CDR3: CASSGLSYEQYF
DNA: TGTGCCAGCAGCGGGCTGTCCTACGAGCAGTACTTC
D: .
V: TRBV4-2
J: TRBJ2-7
size: few

CDR3: CASSEAGRGRDYEQYF
DNA: TGTGCCAGCAGTGAAGCGGGCAGGGGGCGCGACTACGAGCAGTACTTC
D: TRBD1
V: TRBV2
J: TRBJ2-7
size: .

CDR3: CASSSGSLSYEQYF
DNA: TGTGCCAGCAGTAGCGGGAGCCTCTCCTACGAGCAGTACTTC
D: TRBD2
V: TRBV12-3/TRBV12-4
J: TRBJ2-7
size: .